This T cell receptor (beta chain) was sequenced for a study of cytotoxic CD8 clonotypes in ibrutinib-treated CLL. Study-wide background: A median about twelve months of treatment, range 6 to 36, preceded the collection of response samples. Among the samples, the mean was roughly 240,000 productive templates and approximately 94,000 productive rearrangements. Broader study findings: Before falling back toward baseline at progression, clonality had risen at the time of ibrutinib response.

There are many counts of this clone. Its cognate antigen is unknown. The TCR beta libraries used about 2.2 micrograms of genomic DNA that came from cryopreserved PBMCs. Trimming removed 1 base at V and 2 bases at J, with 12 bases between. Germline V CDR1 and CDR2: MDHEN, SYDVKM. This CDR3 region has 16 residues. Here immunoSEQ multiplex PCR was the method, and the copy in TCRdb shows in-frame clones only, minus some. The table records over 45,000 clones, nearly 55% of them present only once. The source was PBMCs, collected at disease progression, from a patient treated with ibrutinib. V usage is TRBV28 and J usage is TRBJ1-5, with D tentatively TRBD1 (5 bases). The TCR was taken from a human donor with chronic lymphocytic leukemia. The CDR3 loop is CASSLSSGGGNQPQHF. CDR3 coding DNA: TGTGCCAGCAGTTTATCCTCTGGGGGTGGCAATCAGCCCCAGCATTTT.